A single sample gave rise to the 2 T cell receptor beta chains below, sequenced in a study of naive and memory T cell subsets. The SP2 primer and nested alpha and beta constant region primers amplified ligated cDNA in four rounds. TCRdb recomputed calls from the 5' RACE reads with MiXCR, one row per CDR3 protein. The table shows roughly 48,000 distinct CDR3 sequences, with roughly 4.7% occurring only once. An oligonucleotide containing a UMI was ligated to the 3' end of TCR cDNA. Receptors were obtained from a female donor in good health.

This clonotype was seen at least ten times. The rearrangement uses TRBV5-1 and TRBJ2-7; tentatively, D is TRBD2 (5 bases). Germline V CDR1 and CDR2: SGHRS, YFSETQ. The CDR3 has 15 residues. V lost 5 bases, J lost 3 bases, and 18 bases lay in between. CDR3 loop: CASRRTWERHYEQYF. The CDR3 DNA sequence: TGCGCCAGCAGGCGGACCTGGGAGCGCCACTACGAGCAGTACTTC.

This clonotype was found many times. V and J are TRBV6-6 and TRBJ2-3; D uncertain. Germline CDR1 and CDR2: MNHNY and SVGAGI (reference sequence). The V end was cut by 0 bases, the J end by 0 bases, with 10 bases between. This CDR3 region has 16 residues. This chain's CDR3 is CASSYSALPSTDTQYF. DNA for the CDR3: TGTGCCAGCAGTTACTCGGCCCTTCCTAGCACAGATACGCAGTATTTT.